This T cell receptor (beta chain) was profiled in a study of CD8 T cells in Susac syndrome. There are 12 residues in the CDR3. J gave up 6 bases and V 6 bases, and 4 bases lay outside the gene matches. Germline V gene data show CDR1 as SQVTM and CDR2 as ANQGSEA. Negative isolation was applied to CD8+ and CD4+ T cells, and FACS enrichment was applied to TEMRA cells. Reverse transcription used roughly 0.5 to 1 ug RNA and random hexamers. TCR beta CDR3 was amplified by immunoSEQ covering 54 Vbeta and 13 Jbeta. Each CDR3 protein gets one entry after TCRdb re-called the immunoSEQ multiplex PCR reads with MiXCR. Here the sample spans 170,000 or so distinct CDR3 sequences, approximately 95% being singletons.

The sequencing sample was made of CD8+ T cells from PBMCs. The source is a human donor with multiple sclerosis. The chain employs TRBV29-1 and TRBJ2-7; 11 bases line up with TRBD2. CDR3 in DNA: TGCAGCGTCGTAGCGGGAGGGGGCGAGCAGTACTTC. It yields the protein CSVVAGGGEQYF.